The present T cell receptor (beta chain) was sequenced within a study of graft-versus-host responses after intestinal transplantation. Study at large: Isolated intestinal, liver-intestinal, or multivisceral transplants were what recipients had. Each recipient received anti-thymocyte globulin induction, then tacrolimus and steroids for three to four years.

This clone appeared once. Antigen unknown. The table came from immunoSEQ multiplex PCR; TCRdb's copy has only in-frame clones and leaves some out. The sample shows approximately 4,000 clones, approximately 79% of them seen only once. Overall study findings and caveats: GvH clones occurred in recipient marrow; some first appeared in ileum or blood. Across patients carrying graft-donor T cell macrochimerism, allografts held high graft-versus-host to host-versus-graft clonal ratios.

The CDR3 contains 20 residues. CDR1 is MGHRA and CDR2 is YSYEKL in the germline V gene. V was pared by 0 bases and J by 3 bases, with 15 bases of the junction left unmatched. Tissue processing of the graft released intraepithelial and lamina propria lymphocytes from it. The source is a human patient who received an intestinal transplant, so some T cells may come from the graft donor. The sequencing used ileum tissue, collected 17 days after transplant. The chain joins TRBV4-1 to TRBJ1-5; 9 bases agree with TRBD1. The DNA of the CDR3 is TGCGCCAGCAGCCAAGATGTCCGGGACAGGGTCAGTGGGGACAATCAGCCCCAGCATTTT. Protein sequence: CASSQDVRDRVSGDNQPQHF.